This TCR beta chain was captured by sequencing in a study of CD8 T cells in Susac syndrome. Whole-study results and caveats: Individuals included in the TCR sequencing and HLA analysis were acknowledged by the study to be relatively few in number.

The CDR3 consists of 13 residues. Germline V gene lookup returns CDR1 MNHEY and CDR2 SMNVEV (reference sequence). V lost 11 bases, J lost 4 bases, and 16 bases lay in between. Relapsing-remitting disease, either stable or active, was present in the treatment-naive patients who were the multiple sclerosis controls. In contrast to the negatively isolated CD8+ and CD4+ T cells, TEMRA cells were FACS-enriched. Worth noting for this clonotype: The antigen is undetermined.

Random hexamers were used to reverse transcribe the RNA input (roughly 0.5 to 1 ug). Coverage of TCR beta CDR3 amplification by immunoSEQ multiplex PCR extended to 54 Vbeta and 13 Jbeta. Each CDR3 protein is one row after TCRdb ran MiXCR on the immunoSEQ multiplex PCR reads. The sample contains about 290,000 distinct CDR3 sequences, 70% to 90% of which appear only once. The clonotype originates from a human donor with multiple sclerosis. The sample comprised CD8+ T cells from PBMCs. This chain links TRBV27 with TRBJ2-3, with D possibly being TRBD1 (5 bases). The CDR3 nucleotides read TGTGCCTCAACGGAAGGGGCAGCAGATACGCAGTATTTT. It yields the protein CASTEGAADTQYF.